This record concerns one T cell receptor beta chain sequence. Among the donors, all were healthy bone marrow donors. This sample stems from a study of cytomegalovirus exposure and HLA in healthy donors. Germline V gives CDR1 SGHRS, CDR2 YFSETQ. Trimming took 4 bases from V and 0 from J, leaving 13 bases between them. The CDR3 sequence is 15 residues long. Primers included in the PCR were 60 Vbeta and 13 Jbeta primers. Produced via immunoSEQ multiplex PCR; TCRdb's table is partial and in-frame only. This table holds 110,000 or so clones, about 61% found once. The chain employs TRBV5-1 and TRBJ1-1; perhaps TRBD1 as D (6 bases). The source material was PBMCs. This TCR came from a man younger than 30 in good health and CMV-seropositive. The CDR3 loop is CASSVSGDMNTEAFF. Written as DNA, the CDR3 is TGCGCCAGCAGCGTTTCTGGGGACATGAACACTGAAGCTTTCTTT.